The source of this TCR beta chain is a study of T cells in localized non-small cell lung cancer. Notes on this clone: Antigen unknown. Within the sample, other DNA sequences also encode this same CDR3.

Study results and caveats: Because only a single region of the tumor was sequenced, heterogeneity remains possible. Median around 56 top-100 tumor clones were shared with paired adjacent lung.

Data came from immunoSEQ multiplex PCR; TCRdb stores just in-frame clones and leaves some out. This table holds fewer than 35,000 clones, around 94% found once. Trimming pared 0 bases from V and 6 bases from J, leaving 6 bases between. The CDR3 is 12 amino acids. In germline, CDR1 is SGHDN, CDR2 FVKESK. The source was peripheral blood, collected before any cancer treatment. The TCR was taken from a woman aged 40-70 years with stage I lung adenocarcinoma. This chain connects TRBV14 to TRBJ2-7, with unresolved D. The CDR3 reads CASSQDWREQYF. CDR3 bases: TGTGCCAGCAGCCAAGACTGGCGCGAGCAGTACTTC.